This T cell receptor beta chain comes out of a study of CD4 and CD8 cells across lung adenocarcinoma regions. Localized lung adenocarcinoma, a non-small cell lung cancer, affected the donors. A single count supports this clonotype. Using its own MiXCR run on the PCR reads, TCRdb lists one record per CDR3 protein. This sample has fewer than 25,000 distinct CDR3 sequences, with roughly 54% found just once. Germline V gene data show CDR1 as MNHEY and CDR2 as SVGAGI. Trimming removed 4 bases from V and 8 bases from J, with 14 bases in between. The CDR3 spans 13 residues. This sequence joins TRBV6-5 and TRBJ1-2; D perhaps matches TRBD1 (6 bases). This receptor was obtained from a female donor with lung adenocarcinoma. The CD4 and CD8 labels of this study may be unreliable. Material for sequencing was CD8+ T cells from the center of a lung tumor. The CDR3 region is CASSSQGSRGYTF. The CDR3 DNA is TGTGCCAGCAGTTCACAGGGAAGTCGGGGCTACACCTTC.